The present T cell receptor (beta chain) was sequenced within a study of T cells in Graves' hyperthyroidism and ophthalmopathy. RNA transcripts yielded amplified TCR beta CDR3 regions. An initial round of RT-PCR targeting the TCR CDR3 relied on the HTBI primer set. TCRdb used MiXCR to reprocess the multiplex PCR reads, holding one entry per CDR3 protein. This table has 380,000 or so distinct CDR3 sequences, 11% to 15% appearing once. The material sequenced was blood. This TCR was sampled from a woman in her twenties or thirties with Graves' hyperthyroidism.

The CDR3 sequence: CVPRLKRSTTDTQYF. CDR3 nucleotide sequence: TGTGTTCCGCGACTAAAGAGGAGTACCACAGATACGCAGTATTTT. The gene calls are TRBV6-1 and TRBJ2-3, with D maybe TRBD2 (5 bases). The CDR3 is 15 residues long. In germline, CDR1 is MNHNS, CDR2 SASEGT.